These T cell receptor beta chains were read from a single sample in a study of OX40 agonist ivuxolimab in advanced cancers. TCRdb's table, derived via immunoSEQ multiplex PCR, lists solely in-frame clones and lacks some. The sample contains around 66,000 clones, 70% to 90% of which appear only once. Sequencing was performed on CD4+ or CD8+ T cells sorted from blood, taken in a trial of the OX40 agonist ivuxolimab. Every receptor here comes from an adult with an advanced solid tumor such as melanoma, head and neck, liver or kidney cancer. CDR3s include the opening cysteine and the closing phenylalanine or tryptophan. A D gene is named only where the DNA matches it firmly. Only part of the rows carry a size: once, few, many, or a class if the clone is expanded.

CDR3 length: 16
D gene: TRBD1
clone size: -
V gene: TRBV19
J gene: TRBJ2-2
CDR3 protein: CASSSRTGGNTGELFF
CDR3 DNA: TGTGCCAGTAGTTCAAGGACAGGGGGCAACACCGGGGAGCTGTTTTTT

CDR3 length: 17
D gene: TRBD1
clone size: -
V gene: TRBV7-9
J gene: TRBJ1-2
CDR3 protein: CASSQSGTESLNYGYTF
CDR3 DNA: TGTGCCAGCAGCCAGTCAGGGACAGAAAGCCTTAACTATGGCTACACCTTC

CDR3 length: 14
D gene: -
clone size: -
V gene: TRBV5-1
J gene: TRBJ2-3
CDR3 protein: CASRPGPSTDTQYF
CDR3 DNA: TGCGCCAGCAGACCTGGACCCAGCACAGATACGCAGTATTTT

CDR3 length: 14
D gene: TRBD1
clone size: -
V gene: TRBV5-1
J gene: TRBJ1-1
CDR3 protein: CASSLAQGFTEAFF
CDR3 DNA: TGCGCCAGCAGCTTGGCACAGGGGTTCACTGAAGCTTTCTTT

CDR3 length: 13
D gene: -
clone size: once
V gene: TRBV6-1
J gene: TRBJ2-1
CDR3 protein: CASSEAGDPEQFF
CDR3 DNA: TGTGCCAGCAGTGAAGCTGGAGACCCTGAGCAGTTCTTC

CDR3 length: 14
D gene: -
clone size: once
V gene: TRBV7-9
J gene: TRBJ1-6
CDR3 protein: CASSFQQLNSPLHF
CDR3 DNA: TGTGCCAGCAGCTTCCAACAGCTTAATTCACCCCTCCACTTT

CDR3 length: 13
D gene: TRBD1
clone size: -
V gene: TRBV6-6
J gene: TRBJ1-1
CDR3 protein: CASSPREGAGAFF
CDR3 DNA: TGTGCCAGCAGTCCCCGCGAGGGGGCTGGAGCTTTCTTT

CDR3 length: 15
D gene: TRBD1
clone size: -
V gene: TRBV18
J gene: TRBJ1-4
CDR3 protein: CASSEGGAVNEKLFF
CDR3 DNA: TGTGCCAGCTCAGAAGGGGGCGCCGTAAATGAAAAACTGTTTTTT

CDR3 length: 19
D gene: TRBD2
clone size: -
V gene: TRBV11-2
J gene: TRBJ2-4
CDR3 protein: CASSPRGSGGTEGKNIQYF
CDR3 DNA: TGTGCCAGCAGCCCCCGGGGTAGCGGGGGGACAGAGGGCAAAAACATTCAGTACTTC

CDR3 length: 15
D gene: -
clone size: -
V gene: TRBV19
J gene: TRBJ2-5
CDR3 protein: CASSPARRLEGTQYF
CDR3 DNA: TGTGCCAGTAGCCCGGCGAGGCGACTGGAAGGGACCCAGTACTTC

CDR3 length: 16
D gene: -
clone size: -
V gene: TRBV10-3
J gene: TRBJ1-6
CDR3 protein: CAISDVTHPAASPLHF
CDR3 DNA: TGTGCCATCAGCGATGTCACTCACCCAGCCGCGTCACCCCTCCACTTT

CDR3 length: 15
D gene: TRBD2
clone size: -
V gene: TRBV5-6
J gene: TRBJ2-5
CDR3 protein: CASSSAGGAGETQYF
CDR3 DNA: TGTGCCAGCAGCTCAGCCGGGGGGGCCGGGGAGACCCAGTACTTC

CDR3 length: 13
D gene: -
clone size: -
V gene: TRBV5-1
J gene: TRBJ2-1
CDR3 protein: CASSLEAVNEQFF
CDR3 DNA: TGCGCCAGCAGCTTGGAGGCAGTCAATGAGCAGTTCTTC

CDR3 length: 16
D gene: TRBD1
clone size: -
V gene: TRBV25-1
J gene: TRBJ1-5
CDR3 protein: CASKRGTGEWGQPQHF
CDR3 DNA: TGTGCCAGCAAGCGAGGGACAGGGGAATGGGGTCAGCCCCAGCATTTT

CDR3 length: 16
D gene: -
clone size: -
V gene: TRBV5-1
J gene: TRBJ1-4
CDR3 protein: CASSPAPRANNEKLFF
CDR3 DNA: TGCGCCAGCAGCCCGGCCCCCAGGGCCAATAATGAAAAACTGTTTTTT

CDR3 length: 15
D gene: -
clone size: -
V gene: TRBV5-1
J gene: TRBJ2-6
CDR3 protein: CASSLGPSGANVLTF
CDR3 DNA: TGCGCCAGCAGCTTGGGGCCCTCTGGGGCCAACGTCCTGACTTTC

CDR3 length: 13
D gene: TRBD1
clone size: -
V gene: TRBV6-4
J gene: TRBJ2-2
CDR3 protein: CASSGQGAGELFF
CDR3 DNA: TGTGCCAGCAGTGGACAGGGCGCCGGGGAGCTGTTTTTT

CDR3 length: 15
D gene: TRBD1
clone size: -
V gene: TRBV7-9
J gene: TRBJ2-1
CDR3 protein: CASSPGQTSYNEQFF
CDR3 DNA: TGTGCCAGCAGCCCGGGACAGACCTCCTACAATGAGCAGTTCTTC

CDR3 length: 16
D gene: -
clone size: -
V gene: TRBV27
J gene: TRBJ1-4
CDR3 protein: CASSSTETATNEKLFF
CDR3 DNA: TGTGCCAGCAGTTCGACAGAGACTGCAACTAATGAAAAACTGTTTTTT

CDR3 length: 13
D gene: -
clone size: -
V gene: TRBV11-1
J gene: TRBJ1-1
CDR3 protein: CASSLGLKAEAFF
CDR3 DNA: TGTGCCAGCAGCTTAGGACTCAAAGCTGAAGCTTTCTTT

CDR3 length: 13
D gene: -
clone size: -
V gene: TRBV2
J gene: TRBJ1-5
CDR3 protein: CASSRQVNQPQHF
CDR3 DNA: TGTGCCAGCAGTAGACAGGTTAATCAGCCCCAGCATTTT

CDR3 length: 12
D gene: -
clone size: -
V gene: TRBV5-8
J gene: TRBJ2-3
CDR3 protein: CASNPKSFSQYF
CDR3 DNA: TGTGCCAGCAACCCAAAAAGTTTTTCGCAGTATTTT

CDR3 length: 16
D gene: -
clone size: -
V gene: TRBV6-5
J gene: TRBJ2-3
CDR3 protein: CASSYRPALSTDTQYF
CDR3 DNA: TGTGCCAGCAGTTACCGCCCCGCTCTTAGCACAGATACGCAGTATTTT

CDR3 length: 14
D gene: -
clone size: -
V gene: TRBV7-8
J gene: TRBJ1-1
CDR3 protein: CASSFSGEGTEAFF
CDR3 DNA: TGTGCCAGCAGCTTTTCAGGGGAGGGCACTGAAGCTTTCTTT

CDR3 length: 14
D gene: TRBD2
clone size: -
V gene: TRBV19
J gene: TRBJ2-3
CDR3 protein: CATEGAGVTDTQYF
CDR3 DNA: TGTGCCACCGAGGGAGCGGGGGTCACAGATACGCAGTATTTT

CDR3 length: 12
D gene: TRBD1
clone size: once
V gene: TRBV18
J gene: TRBJ1-2
CDR3 protein: CASSPQQGGWTF
CDR3 DNA: TGTGCCAGCTCACCACAGCAGGGGGGATGGACCTTC

CDR3 length: 14
D gene: -
clone size: -
V gene: TRBV5-4
J gene: TRBJ1-2
CDR3 protein: CASSPARGVGGYTF
CDR3 DNA: TGTGCCAGCAGCCCCGCCAGGGGTGTCGGTGGCTACACCTTC

CDR3 length: 18
D gene: -
clone size: -
V gene: TRBV4-1
J gene: TRBJ1-3
CDR3 protein: CASSQEARTGFSGNTIYF
CDR3 DNA: TGCGCCAGCAGCCAAGAGGCCCGGACGGGGTTCTCTGGAAACACCATATATTTT

CDR3 length: 14
D gene: -
clone size: few
V gene: TRBV6-4
J gene: TRBJ1-2
CDR3 protein: CASSDRAGWTGYTF
CDR3 DNA: TGTGCCAGCAGTGACAGAGCAGGATGGACTGGCTACACCTTC

CDR3 length: 14
D gene: -
clone size: -
V gene: TRBV9
J gene: TRBJ1-6
CDR3 protein: CASSPPPGNSPLHF
CDR3 DNA: TGTGCCAGCAGCCCCCCCCCGGGGAACTCACCCCTCCACTTT

CDR3 length: 15
D gene: TRBD1
clone size: -
V gene: TRBV7-3
J gene: TRBJ2-1
CDR3 protein: CASSLEGQTYNEQFF
CDR3 DNA: TGTGCCAGCAGCTTAGAGGGACAGACCTACAATGAGCAGTTCTTC

CDR3 length: 19
D gene: -
clone size: -
V gene: TRBV6-1
J gene: TRBJ1-2
CDR3 protein: CASSEWVFRQTLPNYGYTF
CDR3 DNA: TGTGCCAGCAGTGAATGGGTGTTCAGACAGACTCTACCTAACTATGGCTACACCTTC

CDR3 length: 15
D gene: TRBD2
clone size: -
V gene: TRBV6-6
J gene: TRBJ2-7
CDR3 protein: CASSYSGGGPYEQYF
CDR3 DNA: TGTGCCAGCAGTTACTCCGGCGGGGGGCCTTACGAGCAGTACTTC

CDR3 length: 17
D gene: -
clone size: -
V gene: TRBV27
J gene: TRBJ2-1
CDR3 protein: CASPPPGPPSSYNEQFF
CDR3 DNA: TGTGCCAGCCCCCCCCCAGGGCCCCCCAGCTCCTACAATGAGCAGTTCTTC

CDR3 length: 14
D gene: -
clone size: -
V gene: TRBV5-6
J gene: TRBJ1-5
CDR3 protein: CASSFRGTNQPQHF
CDR3 DNA: TGTGCCAGCAGCTTTAGGGGTACCAATCAGCCCCAGCATTTT

CDR3 length: 19
D gene: TRBD1
clone size: -
V gene: TRBV18
J gene: TRBJ1-2
CDR3 protein: CASSPLGTGTGGAANGYTF
CDR3 DNA: TGTGCCAGCTCACCACTCGGTACCGGGACAGGGGGCGCCGCGAATGGCTACACCTTC

CDR3 length: 15
D gene: TRBD2
clone size: few
V gene: TRBV2
J gene: TRBJ2-1
CDR3 protein: CASKASGGAANEQFF
CDR3 DNA: TGTGCCAGCAAGGCTAGCGGGGGGGCCGCCAATGAGCAGTTCTTC

CDR3 length: 12
D gene: -
clone size: -
V gene: TRBV7-2
J gene: TRBJ2-3
CDR3 protein: CASSLLRDTQYF
CDR3 DNA: TGTGCCAGCAGCTTATTACGGGATACGCAGTATTTT

CDR3 length: 15
D gene: -
clone size: -
V gene: TRBV7-9
J gene: TRBJ1-4
CDR3 protein: CASSSYRNNNEKLFF
CDR3 DNA: TGTGCCAGCTCCTCATACAGGAATAATAATGAAAAACTGTTTTTT

CDR3 length: 13
D gene: TRBD1
clone size: once
V gene: TRBV29-1
J gene: TRBJ2-7
CDR3 protein: CSVVVSGQGVRYF
CDR3 DNA: TGCAGCGTTGTTGTTTCTGGGCAGGGGGTTCGGTACTTC

CDR3 length: 15
D gene: -
clone size: -
V gene: TRBV5-4
J gene: TRBJ1-6
CDR3 protein: CASSYRSSYNSPLHF
CDR3 DNA: TGTGCCAGCAGCTACAGAAGCTCCTATAATTCACCCCTCCACTTT

CDR3 length: 18
D gene: -
clone size: -
V gene: TRBV4-3
J gene: TRBJ1-3
CDR3 protein: CASSQDGPGRAAGNTIYF
CDR3 DNA: TGCGCCAGCAGCCAAGATGGCCCTGGCAGGGCTGCTGGAAACACCATATATTTT

CDR3 length: 12
D gene: -
clone size: -
V gene: TRBV5-6
J gene: TRBJ2-3
CDR3 protein: CASSLMTDTQYF
CDR3 DNA: TGTGCCAGCAGCCTTATGACGGATACGCAGTATTTT

CDR3 length: 15
D gene: TRBD2
clone size: -
V gene: TRBV14
J gene: TRBJ2-7
CDR3 protein: CASSQERGGPYEQYF
CDR3 DNA: TGTGCCAGCAGCCAAGAGCGGGGGGGCCCCTACGAGCAGTACTTC

CDR3 length: 16
D gene: -
clone size: -
V gene: TRBV30
J gene: TRBJ1-2
CDR3 protein: CAWSVPWGVRNYGYTF
CDR3 DNA: TGTGCCTGGAGTGTACCTTGGGGTGTGAGGAACTATGGCTACACCTTC

CDR3 length: 17
D gene: -
clone size: -
V gene: TRBV5-8
J gene: TRBJ2-7
CDR3 protein: CASSLEAGRHSPYEQYF
CDR3 DNA: TGTGCCAGCAGCTTGGAAGCCGGCAGGCACTCCCCCTACGAGCAGTACTTC

CDR3 length: 14
D gene: TRBD1
clone size: -
V gene: TRBV4-1
J gene: TRBJ2-7
CDR3 protein: CASSHRDRVYEQYF
CDR3 DNA: TGCGCCAGCAGCCACCGGGACAGGGTCTACGAGCAGTACTTC

CDR3 length: 14
D gene: TRBD1
clone size: -
V gene: TRBV18
J gene: TRBJ2-1
CDR3 protein: CASAGQGPYNEQFF
CDR3 DNA: TGTGCCAGCGCCGGACAGGGTCCCTACAATGAGCAGTTCTTC

CDR3 length: 14
D gene: TRBD1
clone size: -
V gene: TRBV27
J gene: TRBJ1-2
CDR3 protein: CASSSRDSNYGYTF
CDR3 DNA: TGTGCCAGCAGTTCCCGGGACAGCAACTATGGCTACACCTTC

CDR3 length: 13
D gene: -
clone size: once
V gene: TRBV5-1
J gene: TRBJ2-5
CDR3 protein: CASSPDRQETQYF
CDR3 DNA: TGCGCCAGCAGCCCCGACAGGCAAGAGACCCAGTACTTC

CDR3 length: 16
D gene: -
clone size: -
V gene: TRBV18
J gene: TRBJ1-3
CDR3 protein: CASSPLSGTAPNTIYF
CDR3 DNA: TGTGCCAGCTCACCACTATCAGGGACCGCTCCGAACACCATATATTTT

CDR3 length: 13
D gene: -
clone size: once
V gene: TRBV30
J gene: TRBJ1-5
CDR3 protein: CAWSGQFNQPQHF
CDR3 DNA: TGTGCCTGGAGTGGACAGTTTAATCAGCCCCAGCATTTT

CDR3 length: 13
D gene: -
clone size: -
V gene: TRBV19
J gene: TRBJ1-4
CDR3 protein: CASSIAPKGKLFF
CDR3 DNA: TGTGCCAGTAGTATTGCACCAAAGGGGAAACTGTTTTTT